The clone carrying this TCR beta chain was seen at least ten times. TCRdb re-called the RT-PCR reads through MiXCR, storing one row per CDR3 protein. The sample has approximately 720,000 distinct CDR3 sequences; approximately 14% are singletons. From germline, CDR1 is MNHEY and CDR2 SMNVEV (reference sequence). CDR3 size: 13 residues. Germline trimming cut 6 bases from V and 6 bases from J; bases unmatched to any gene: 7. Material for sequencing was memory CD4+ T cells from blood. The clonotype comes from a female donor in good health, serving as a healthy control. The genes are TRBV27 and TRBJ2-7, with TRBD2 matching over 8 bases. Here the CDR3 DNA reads TGTGCCAGCAGCGACGGGAGGGCCTCCGAGCAGTACTTC. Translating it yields CASSDGRASEQYF.